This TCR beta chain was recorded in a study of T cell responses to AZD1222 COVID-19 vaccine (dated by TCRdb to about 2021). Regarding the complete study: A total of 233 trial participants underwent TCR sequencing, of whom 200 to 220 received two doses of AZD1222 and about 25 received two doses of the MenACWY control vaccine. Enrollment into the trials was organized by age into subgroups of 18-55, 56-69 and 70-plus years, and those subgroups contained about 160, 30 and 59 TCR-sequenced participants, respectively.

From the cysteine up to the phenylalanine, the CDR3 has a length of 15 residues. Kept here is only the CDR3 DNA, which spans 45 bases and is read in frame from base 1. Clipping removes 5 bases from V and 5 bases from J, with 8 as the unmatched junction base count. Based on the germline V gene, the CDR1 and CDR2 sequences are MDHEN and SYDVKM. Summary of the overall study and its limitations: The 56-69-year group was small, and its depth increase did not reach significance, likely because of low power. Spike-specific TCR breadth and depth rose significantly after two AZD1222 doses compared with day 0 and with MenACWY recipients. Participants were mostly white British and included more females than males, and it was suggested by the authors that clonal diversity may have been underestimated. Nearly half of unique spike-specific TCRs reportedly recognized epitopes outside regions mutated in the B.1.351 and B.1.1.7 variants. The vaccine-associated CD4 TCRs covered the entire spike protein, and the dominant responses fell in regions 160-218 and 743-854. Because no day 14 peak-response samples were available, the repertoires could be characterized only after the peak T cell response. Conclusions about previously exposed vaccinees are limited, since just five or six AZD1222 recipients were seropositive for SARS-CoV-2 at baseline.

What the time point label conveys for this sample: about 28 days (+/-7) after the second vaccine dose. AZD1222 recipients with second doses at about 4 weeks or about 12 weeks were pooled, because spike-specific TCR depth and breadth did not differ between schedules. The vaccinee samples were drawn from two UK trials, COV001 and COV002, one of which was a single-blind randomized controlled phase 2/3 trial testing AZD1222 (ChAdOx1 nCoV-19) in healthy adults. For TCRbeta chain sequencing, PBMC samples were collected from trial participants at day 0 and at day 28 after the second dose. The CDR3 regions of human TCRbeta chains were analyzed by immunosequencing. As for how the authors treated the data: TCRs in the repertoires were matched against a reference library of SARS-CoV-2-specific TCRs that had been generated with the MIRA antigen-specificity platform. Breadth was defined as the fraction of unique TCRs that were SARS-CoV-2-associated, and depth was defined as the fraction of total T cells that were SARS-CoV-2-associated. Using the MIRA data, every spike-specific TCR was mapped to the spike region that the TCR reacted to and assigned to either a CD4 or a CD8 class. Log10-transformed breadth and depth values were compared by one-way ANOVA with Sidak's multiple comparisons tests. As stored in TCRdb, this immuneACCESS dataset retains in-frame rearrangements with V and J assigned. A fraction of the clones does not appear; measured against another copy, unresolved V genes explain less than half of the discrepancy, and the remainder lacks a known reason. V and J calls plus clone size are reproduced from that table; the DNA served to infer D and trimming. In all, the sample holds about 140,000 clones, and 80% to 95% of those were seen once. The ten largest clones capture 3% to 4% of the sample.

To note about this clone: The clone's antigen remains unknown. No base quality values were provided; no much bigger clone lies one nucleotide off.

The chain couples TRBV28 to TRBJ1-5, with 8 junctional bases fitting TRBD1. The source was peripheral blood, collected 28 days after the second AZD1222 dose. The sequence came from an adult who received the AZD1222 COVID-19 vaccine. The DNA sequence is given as TGTGCCAGCAGTCTCCCTCAGGGGGCCCATCAGCCCCAGCATTTT. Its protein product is CASSLPQGAHQPQHF.